This T cell receptor (beta chain) was recovered during a study of blood T cell repertoires in COVID-19. Study as a whole: Donors in the United States, Italy and Spain gave samples during acute or convalescent COVID-19. The cDNA or gDNA used as material had been derived from T cells, B-cell-depleted T cells, or PBMCs.

TCRdb's copy holds only in-frame clones and misses some; the assay was immunoSEQ multiplex PCR. The top ten hold 2% to 2.5% of the sample, which has just over 250,000 clones, about 89% seen once. Sequencing used peripheral blood. This TCR was recovered from a woman between 50 and 59 years old with acute or convalescent COVID-19.

The CDR3 is CASSADRDSEGGGYTF. The CDR3 DNA sequence: TGTGCCAGCAGCGCTGACCGGGACAGCGAAGGGGGTGGCTACACCTTC. This chain connects TRBV9 to TRBJ1-2, with TRBD1 identical over 7 bases. CDR1 and CDR2 (germline): SGDLS, YYNGEE. The CDR3 covers 16 residues. V lost 3 bases to trimming and J lost 7 bases; unmatched junction nucleotides: 15.